These 32 T cell receptor beta chains share one sample of origin, sequenced in a study of T cell responses to AZD1222 COVID-19 vaccine. Profiled with immunoSEQ multiplex PCR; TCRdb holds only in-frame clones, not every one. Of roughly 180,000 clones in the sample, roughly 94% were seen once. This sample comprised peripheral blood, obtained on day 0 of AZD1222 vaccination. These receptors were obtained from an adult in good health.

The chain recombines TRBV29-1 with TRBJ1-2; D is ambiguous. Germline V CDR1 and CDR2: SQVTM, ANQGSEA. The germline V and J ends were trimmed by 5 bases and 7 bases, with 17 bases remaining between them. This CDR3 contains 13 residues. The CDR3 DNA reads as TGCAGCGTTTATGCGGACCTGGATCCTGGCTACACCTTC. Translation: CSVYADLDPGYTF.

CDR3 sequence: CASSLTRTGDNTEAFF. The DNA for the CDR3 is TGTGCCAGCTCACTTACCCGGACAGGGGACAACACTGAAGCTTTCTTT. The chain combines TRBV18 with TRBJ1-1; 9 nucleotides line up with TRBD1. Trimming at V came to 4 bases and at J to 2 bases, leaving 8 bases not matched to a gene. Per germline, CDR1 KGHSH and CDR2 LQKENI. CDR3 length: 16 residues.

The CDR3 region is CASGSPTSLTDTQYF. CDR3 sequence (DNA): TGTGCTAGTGGTTCTCCGACTAGCCTCACAGATACGCAGTATTTT. The chain has TRBV12-5 and TRBJ2-3; TRBD2 agrees at 7 bases. The V gene end was trimmed by 4 bases and the J gene end by 2 bases; junction bases not matched to a gene: 6. Germline V CDR1 and CDR2: LGHNT, FRNRAP. The CDR3 is 15 amino acids.

The V gene is TRBV23-1, the J gene TRBJ2-5, with TRBD1 as a possible D gene (6 bases). TRBV23-1 is known as an ORF, though its function is uncertain. This CDR3 region has 16 residues. The V end lost 2 bases, the J end lost 4 bases, and 17 bases lay between the germline ends. The CDR3 protein is CASSQATGPAGETQYF. The CDR3, as DNA: TGCGCCAGCAGTCAAGCTACAGGGCCCGCGGGAGAGACCCAGTACTTC.

This clone showed up just once. The genes are TRBV30 and TRBJ2-7; 10 positions match TRBD2. In germline, CDR1 is GTSNPN, CDR2 SVGIG (reference sequence). CDR3 size: 14 residues. Losses at the gene ends were 3 bases for V and 7 bases for J; bases not matched to a gene: 9. In DNA, the CDR3 is TGTGCCTGGAGCCCCGCTAGCGGGAGAAGGGAGCAGTACTTC. This gives the protein CAWSPASGRREQYF.

This sequence joins TRBV10-3 and TRBJ2-1, with a tentative D call TRBD1 (6 bases). In germline, CDR1 is ENHRY, CDR2 SYGVKD. The V end lost 6 bases, the J end lost 5 bases, and 14 bases lay between the germline ends. CDR3 length: 14 residues. In DNA form, the CDR3 reads TGTGCCATCAGCTTCCGGGACATTAACAATGAGCAGTTCTTC. Its protein is CAISFRDINNEQFF.

The chain has TRBV18 and TRBJ2-7; TRBD1 matches 12 bases. CDR3 length: 15 amino acids. Losses at the gene ends were 3 bases for V and 3 bases for J; bases not matched to a gene: 3. Per the germline V gene, CDR1 is KGHSH and CDR2 is LQKENI. The CDR3 DNA reads as TGTGCCAGCTCACCGGGACAGGGGGCCCTCTACGAGCAGTACTTC. This sequence encodes CASSPGQGALYEQYF.

The chain carries TRBV11-2 and TRBJ2-7; D call uncertain. The CDR3 totals 13 residues. V lost 4 bases, J lost 3 bases, and 10 bases lay in between. The germline gives CDR1 SGHAT, CDR2 FQNNGV. CDR3 sequence (DNA): TGTGCCAGCAGCTCCTCGGCACGCTACGAGCAGTACTTC. Its protein product is CASSSSARYEQYF. The complete variable domain, with remaining parts taken from reference TRBV11-2 and TRBJ2-7, reads EAGVAQSPRYKIIEKRQSVAFWCNPISGHATLYWYQQILGQGPKLLIQFQNNGVVDDSQLPKDRFSAERLKGVDSTLKIQPAKLEDSAVYLCASSSSARYEQYFGPGTRLTVT.

The chain combines TRBV5-1 with TRBJ2-3; D remains unclear. The germline V gene encodes CDR1 SGHRS and CDR2 YFSETQ. V shed 0 bases and J shed 3 bases, with 5 bases lying between them. The CDR3 totals 13 residues. CDR3 amino acids: CASSLELTDTQYF. The CDR3 coding sequence is TGCGCCAGCAGCTTGGAGTTGACAGATACGCAGTATTTT.

The chain has TRBV24-1 and TRBJ2-7; tentatively, D is TRBD1 (5 bases). Germline V gene sequence: CDR1 KGHDR, CDR2 SFDVKD. The CDR3 has 13 residues. The ends were cut back, 5 bases at V and 5 bases at J, with 12 bases in the middle. In DNA form, the CDR3 reads TGTGCCACCAGTGGGCAGGGAACGAACGAGCAGTACTTC. Protein: CATSGQGTNEQYF.

This rearrangement joins TRBV5-1 to TRBJ2-6, with 9 bases that match TRBD1. J was trimmed by 3 bases and V by 1 base; bases with no gene match: 20. This CDR3 contains 22 residues. The germline V gene encodes CDR1 SGHRS and CDR2 YFSETQ. The CDR3 here is CASSLRAHPPGTGQGGANVLTF. In DNA form, the CDR3 reads TGCGCCAGCAGCTTGAGAGCCCACCCGCCCGGGACAGGGCAGGGTGGGGCCAACGTCCTGACTTTC. The variable domain in full, with the rest retrieved from reference TRBV5-1 and TRBJ2-6, is KAGVTQTPRYLIKTRGQQVTLSCSPISGHRSVSWYQQTPGQGLQFLFEYFSETQRNKGNFPGRFSGRQFSNSRSEMNVSTLELGDSALYLCASSLRAHPPGTGQGGANVLTFGAGSRLTVL.

The chain joins TRBV7-2 to TRBJ1-2; D gene unclear. Per germline, CDR1 SGHTA and CDR2 FQGNSA. CDR3 length: 16 residues. The V and J ends lost 3 bases and 8 bases respectively, with 22 bases between them. CDR3 amino acids: CASSFQFVNPIGGYTF. Written as DNA, the CDR3 is TGTGCCAGCAGCTTCCAGTTTGTCAACCCCATCGGGGGCTACACCTTC. Full variable domain (outside the CDR3, taken from reference TRBV7-2 and TRBJ1-2): GAGVSQSPSNKVTEKGKDVELRCDPISGHTALYWYRQSLGQGLEFLIYFQGNSAPDKSGLPSDRFSAERTGGSVSTLTIQRTQQEDSAVYLCASSFQFVNPIGGYTFGSGTRLTVV.

The chain joins TRBV18 to TRBJ2-5; D is possibly TRBD2 (6 bases). The CDR3 is 13 amino acids. With 3 bases removed from V and 4 bases from J, the gap between germline ends came to 9 bases. The germline V gene has CDR1 KGHSH and CDR2 LQKENI. The CDR3 loop reads CASSPRDVETQYF. In DNA, the CDR3 is TGTGCCAGCTCACCGCGGGATGTAGAGACCCAGTACTTC.

The chain couples TRBV19 to TRBJ2-3; 8 positions agree with TRBD2. The CDR3 is 15 residues long. After removal of 5 bases from V and 2 bases from J, the junction contained 6 bases not matched to a gene. The germline V gene encodes CDR1 LNHDA and CDR2 SQIVND (reference sequence). The CDR3 spells CASSPRGLVTDTQYF. CDR3 sequence (DNA): TGTGCCAGTAGTCCTCGGGGACTAGTCACAGATACGCAGTATTTT.

The chain is built from TRBV6-5 and TRBJ2-7; D tentatively reads TRBD1 or TRBD2 (6 bases each). The germline CDR1 and CDR2 sequences are MNHEY and SVGAGI. The germline V and J ends were trimmed by 8 bases and 2 bases, with 13 bases remaining between them. CDR3 length equals 13 residues. CDR3 sequence reads: CASENREAYEQYF. Written as DNA, the CDR3 is TGTGCCAGCGAGAACAGGGAGGCCTACGAGCAGTACTTC.

The J gene is TRBJ2-7, the V gene TRBV9; 9 bases agree with TRBD2. The CDR3 has 18 residues. The ends lost 0 bases at V and 0 bases at J; junction bases unmatched: 10. From germline, CDR1 is SGDLS and CDR2 YYNGEE. Here the CDR3 DNA reads TGTGCCAGCAGCGTAGCCTCATCGACTAGCGGCCACTCCTACGAGCAGTACTTC. Amino acid sequence: CASSVASSTSGHSYEQYF.

The chain is built from TRBV3-1 (or the pseudogene TRBV3-2) and TRBJ2-7, with 9 bases matching TRBD2. The CDR3 is 15 residues long. Germline assignment: CDR1 LGHDT and CDR2 YNNKEL (reference sequence). The junction had 11 bases not matched to a gene; V was cut back by 4 bases and J by 7 bases. DNA of the CDR3: TGTGCCAGCAGCCCCTGGAGTAGCGGGAGTGGTGAGCAGTACTTC. The encoded protein is CASSPWSSGSGEQYF.

This clone was found once. The chain uses TRBV29-1 and TRBJ1-1, with D uncertain. The germline V gene has CDR1 SQVTM and CDR2 ANQGSEA. This CDR3 is built from 13 residues. The V end was cut by 4 bases, the J end by 0 bases, with 9 bases between. CDR3 nucleotide sequence: TGCAGCGTTGGCATCAGACTGAACACTGAAGCTTTCTTT. Translated, it gives CSVGIRLNTEAFF. Supplemented by reference TRBV29-1 and TRBJ1-1, the full variable domain reads SAVISQKPSRDICQRGTSLTIQCQVDSQVTMMFWYRQQPGQSLTLIATANQGSEATYESGFVIDKFPISRPNLTFSTLTVSNMSPEDSSIYLCSVGIRLNTEAFFGQGTRLTVV.

The rearrangement links TRBV10-1 to TRBJ2-5; no firm D call. V gave up 0 bases and J gave up 4 bases, with 9 bases separating them. CDR1 and CDR2 from the germline V gene are WNHNN and SYGVQD (reference sequence). This CDR3 has 14 residues. For the CDR3, the DNA is TGCGCCAGCAGTGAGTCGGCCCCTGGAGAGACCCAGTACTTC. Translating gives CASSESAPGETQYF.

The DNA for the CDR3 is TGTGCCAGTAGTTCCCCCAGGGACCGGACGAATGAAAAACTGTTTTTT. It translates to CASSSPRDRTNEKLFF. J is TRBJ1-4 and V is TRBV19; D perhaps matches TRBD1 (5 bases). Trimming removed 5 bases at V and 5 bases at J, with 18 bases between. Germline values: CDR1 LNHDA, CDR2 SQIVND (reference sequence). The length of the CDR3 is 16 residues.

A single count supports this clone. The chain joins TRBV25-1 to TRBJ2-7; D possibly corresponds to TRBD1 (6 bases). The germline CDR1 and CDR2 sequences are MGHDK and SYGVNS. The V end lost 0 bases, the J end lost 3 bases, and 9 bases lay between the germline ends. The length of the CDR3 is 14 residues. The CDR3 DNA is TGTGCCAGCAGTGAATATAAAGGGGGCTACGAGCAGTACTTC. Translating gives CASSEYKGGYEQYF.

This chain connects TRBV4-2 to TRBJ1-5; possibly TRBD1 for D (6 bases). Per germline, CDR1 LGHNA and CDR2 YNFKEQ. This CDR3 is 15 amino acids long. Trimming removed 0 bases from V and 6 bases from J, with 12 bases in between. The CDR3 DNA follows: TGTGCCAGCAGCCAAGAACAGGGTCAGGGTCAGCCCCAGCATTTT. Encoded protein: CASSQEQGQGQPQHF.

The chain has TRBV6-5 and TRBJ2-7; 9 nucleotides match TRBD1. From germline, CDR1 is MNHEY and CDR2 SVGAGI. The CDR3 is 14 amino acids. Germline trimming cut 6 bases from V and 3 bases from J; bases unmatched to any gene: 6. The CDR3 DNA is TGTGCCAGCAGCCGACAGGGGGAGTTCTACGAGCAGTACTTC. Translation gives CASSRQGEFYEQYF.

The J gene is TRBJ1-6, the V gene TRBV6-5; D is ambiguous. V lost 10 bases and J lost 8, with 15 bases in between. The CDR3 length is 13 residues. CDR1 and CDR2 from the germline V gene are MNHEY and SVGAGI. The chain's CDR3 is CATRRGRDSPLHF. In DNA, the CDR3 is TGTGCCACCAGGAGAGGGAGGGATTCACCCCTCCACTTT.

The gene calls are TRBV11-2 and TRBJ2-7; no clear D gene. Trimming stripped 3 bases from V and 2 bases from J, with 11 bases between. The CDR3 has 14 amino acids. CDR1 is SGHAT, CDR2 FQNNGV, per germline. CDR3 nucleotide sequence: TGTGCCAGCAGCTTGGGCGGCAGCGCCTACGAGCAGTACTTC. It encodes CASSLGGSAYEQYF.

The chain carries TRBV7-2 and TRBJ1-6; D not certain. Germline CDR1 SGHTA, CDR2 FQGNSA. Trimming removed 5 bases at V and 9 bases at J, with 26 bases between. This CDR3 comprises 18 residues. CDR3 DNA: TGTGCCAGCAGCCATATGTTTTTCCCCAGGAAAGGAAGTTCACCCCTCCACTTT. Translating it yields CASSHMFFPRKGSSPLHF.

The chain has TRBV10-1 and TRBJ2-3; D is possibly TRBD1 or TRBD2 (6 bases each). The V end lost 6 bases, the J end lost 5 bases, and 21 bases lay between the germline ends. Germline V gene data show CDR1 as WNHNN and CDR2 as SYGVQD (reference sequence). CDR3 length equals 16 residues. DNA of the CDR3: TGCGCCAGCAGCCCCAGAGTGGGGGGCACGAGAGATACGCAGTATTTT. Translation gives CASSPRVGGTRDTQYF.

J is TRBJ2-7 and V is TRBV6-5; D gene uncertain. Per germline, CDR1 MNHEY and CDR2 SVGAGI. The CDR3 extends over 12 amino acids. Deletions cut 6 bases from V and 0 bases from J, with 6 bases between. The CDR3 DNA reads TGTGCCAGCAGACTGATCTCCTACGAGCAGTACTTC. Amino acid sequence: CASRLISYEQYF.

The chain combines TRBV4-1 with TRBJ2-2; D gene ambiguous. Germline V gene sequence: CDR1 MGHRA, CDR2 YSYEKL. The CDR3 is 14 residues long. With 0 bases removed from V and 4 bases from J, the gap between germline ends came to 6 bases. CDR3 DNA: TGCGCCAGCAGCCAAGATTTCTCCACCGGGGAGCTGTTTTTT. Translation gives CASSQDFSTGELFF.

This clone came up once. The V call is TRBV29-1, the J call TRBJ2-1; D gene uncertain. Per the germline V gene, CDR1 is SQVTM and CDR2 is ANQGSEA. V was shortened by 5 bases and J by 12 bases, with 17 bases between the two germline ends. The CDR3 extends over 12 amino acids. Here the CDR3 reads CSVFLSPRVQFF. CDR3 DNA sequence: TGCAGCGTTTTCTTGAGTCCAAGGGTGCAGTTCTTC.

The CDR3 spells CASTLAGGYDTQYF. The CDR3 nucleotides are TGTGCCAGCACCCTGGCCGGAGGGTATGATACGCAGTATTTT. The chain joins TRBV28 to TRBJ2-3; weak D call: TRBD2 (6 bases). The germline V gene encodes CDR1 MDHEN and CDR2 SYDVKM. CDR3 length: 14 amino acids. V lost 7 bases and J 6 bases, leaving 17 bases between the germline ends.

The rearrangement joins TRBV29-1 to TRBJ1-2; tentative D call: TRBD1 (5 bases). This CDR3 has 14 residues. Germline V CDR1 and CDR2: SQVTM, ANQGSEA. Trimming cost V 3 bases and J 3 bases, with 14 bases left between them. This CDR3 reads CSVDGTWTDYGYTF. For the CDR3, the DNA is TGCAGCGTTGATGGGACGTGGACGGACTATGGCTACACCTTC.